This is a list of T cell receptor beta chains from one sample in a study of T cell responses to AZD1222 COVID-19 vaccine. Clones were sequenced by immunoSEQ multiplex PCR, and TCRdb holds only the in-frame ones, with some missing. The sample includes some 120,000 clones, roughly 93% of them seen just once. The sequences come from peripheral blood, collected on day 0 of AZD1222 vaccination. These receptors were obtained from an adult in good health. The CDR3 runs from the conserved cysteine through the conserved F or W. D genes are given only for firm matches. Where a row states a size, it is once, few, many or the class of an expanded clone; other rows omit it.

TRBJ2-5,TRBD2,18,TRBV6-1,-,TGTGCCAGCAGTGTCCTCGGACTAGCGGGAGGGAGAGGAGAGACCCAGTACTTC,CASSVLGLAGGRGETQYF
TRBJ1-2,-,14,TRBV25-1,-,TGTGCCAGCAGTGAATTCGAGGGAAACTATGGCTACACCTTC,CASSEFEGNYGYTF
TRBJ2-5,-,17,TRBV2,-,TGTGCCAGCAGTGACGCCGATGGGACATCCTTTAAAGAGACCCAGTACTTC,CASSDADGTSFKETQYF
TRBJ2-7,-,11,TRBV29-1,-,TGCAGCGTTGAAGATAACTACGAGCAGTACTTC,CSVEDNYEQYF
TRBJ1-6,-,14,TRBV30,-,TGTGCCTGGAGAATATGGGGGCAGGGTTCACCCCTCCACTTT,CAWRIWGQGSPLHF
TRBJ1-4,TRBD1,15,TRBV18,-,TGTGCCAGCTCACCACATCAGGGGGCGAGTGAAAAACTGTTTTTT,CASSPHQGASEKLFF
TRBJ2-1,TRBD2,16,TRBV9,-,TGTGCCAGCAGCGGACCAGCGGGAGGGGTGACGAATGAGCAGTTCTTC,CASSGPAGGVTNEQFF
TRBJ2-7,-,12,TRBV5-1,-,TGCGCCAGCAGCTTGGAAGGGGACGAGCAGTACTTC,CASSLEGDEQYF
TRBJ2-7,-,13,TRBV11-2,-,TGTGCCAGCACCGGACTTCGCTTGTACGAGCAGTACTTC,CASTGLRLYEQYF
TRBJ1-1,TRBD1,14,TRBV11-2,once,TGTGCCAGCAGCACGGGACAGATTTACACTGAAGCTTTCTTT,CASSTGQIYTEAFF
TRBJ1-1,-,14,TRBV19,-,TGTGCCAGTAGTATGGATAGACCGAACACTGAAGCTTTCTTT,CASSMDRPNTEAFF
TRBJ2-3,TRBD2,17,TRBV7-9,-,TGTGCCAGCAGCGGGCCTCTAGCGGGGGGCCTCACAGATACGCAGTATTTT,CASSGPLAGGLTDTQYF
TRBJ2-2,-,14,TRBV11-2,-,TGTGCCAGCAGCTTACAGGGACGGGGCGGGGAGCTGTTTTTT,CASSLQGRGGELFF
TRBJ1-6,TRBD1,15,TRBV18,once,TGTGCCAGCTCCCCGGACAGGGGCGAGAATTCACCCCTCCACTTT,CASSPDRGENSPLHF
TRBJ2-1,TRBD2,13,TRBV2,-,TGTGCCAGCACTATAGCGGGAGGCAGTGAGCAGTTCTTC,CASTIAGGSEQFF
TRBJ1-5,-,15,TRBV9,-,TGTGCCAGCAGCGAGGGGGGACGGGAAAATCAGCCCCAGCATTTT,CASSEGGRENQPQHF
TRBJ1-1,TRBD1,15,TRBV5-1,few,TGCGCCAGCAGCTTGGGGACAGGGGTGTACTATGAAGCTTTCTTT,CASSLGTGVYYEAFF
TRBJ2-7,TRBD2,14,TRBV6-2/TRBV6-3,few,TGTGCCAGCAGTAGGGCGGGAGAATCCTACGAGCAGTACTTC,CASSRAGESYEQYF
TRBJ1-2,-,13,TRBV2,-,TGTGCCAGCACCTGGGACAACCCCTATGGCTACACCTTC,CASTWDNPYGYTF
TRBJ2-7,TRBD1,17,TRBV5-4,-,TGTGCCAGCAGCCTGACCCAGAGACAGGGAAACTCCTACGAGCAGTACTTC,CASSLTQRQGNSYEQYF